This note documents a single TCR beta chain sequence. These data belong to a study of blood T cell repertoires in COVID-19. The assay was immunoSEQ multiplex PCR, and TCRdb's table has in-frame clones only and misses some. The sample has about 260,000 clones; roughly 90% are singletons. CDR1 and CDR2 (germline): MDHEN, SYDVKM. V lost 2 bases and J lost 5, with 9 bases in between. This CDR3 contains 13 residues. The V call is TRBV28, the J call TRBJ1-2; perhaps TRBD1 as D (5 bases). Material for sequencing was peripheral blood. This sequence originates from a woman aged 25 to 45 with COVID-19, enrolled during active disease. The CDR3 spells CASSLRTNYGYTF. CDR3 bases: TGTGCCAGCAGTTTAAGGACAAATTATGGCTACACCTTC.